Following are 25 T cell receptor beta chains from one sample sequenced in a study of cytomegalovirus exposure and HLA in healthy donors. Repertoires were generated with immunoSEQ multiplex PCR, while TCRdb's copy carries only in-frame clones and drops some. The table lists 90,000 to 120,000 clones, around 95% of them singletons. The sequencing sample was made of PBMCs. The receptors were sampled from a woman under 30 in good health and CMV-seronegative.

The chain has TRBV4-2 and TRBJ1-2; TRBD1 matches 8 bases. Germline-derived CDR1 and CDR2 are LGHNA and YNFKEQ. The length of the CDR3 is 15 residues. V gave up 1 base and J gave up 4 bases; unmatched junction bases: 5. CDR3 coding DNA: TGTGCCAGCAGCCAAGCGGGACAGGCCACCTATGGCTACACCTTC. As protein: CASSQAGQATYGYTF.

The chain is built from TRBV6-5 and TRBJ1-1; 10 bases are shared with TRBD1. J was trimmed by 8 bases and V by 5 bases; bases with no gene match: 5. This CDR3 region has 13 residues. Germline assignment: CDR1 MNHEY and CDR2 SVGAGI. The CDR3 sequence is CASSGQGVSEAFF. The CDR3 nucleotides read TGTGCCAGCAGTGGACAGGGGGTGAGCGAAGCTTTCTTT.

The CDR3 bases are TGTGCCAGCTCACCACCCGAAGACCCGGGTCAGCCCCAGCATTTT. This gives the protein CASSPPEDPGQPQHF. The V and J genes are TRBV18 and TRBJ1-5, with unresolved D. The CDR3 is 15 amino acids. V was clipped by 0 bases and J by 6 bases, with 12 bases between them. Germline values: CDR1 KGHSH, CDR2 LQKENI.

V gene TRBV28 combines with J gene TRBJ2-7; D perhaps matches TRBD1 (5 bases). Germline CDR1 MDHEN, CDR2 SYDVKM. Trimming took off 4 bases at V and 4 bases at J, with 14 bases between the two ends. There are 14 residues in the CDR3. This CDR3 is CASSSTALPYEQYF. The DNA of the CDR3 is TGTGCCAGCAGTTCGACAGCTCTCCCATACGAGCAGTACTTC.

The rearrangement joins TRBV4-2 to TRBJ1-5, with D uncertain. Per the germline V gene, CDR1 is LGHNA and CDR2 is YNFKEQ. This CDR3 spans 15 amino acids. The V and J ends lost 0 bases and 7 bases respectively, with 13 bases between them. This CDR3 reads CASSQDPRPGQPQHF. The CDR3 nucleotides read TGTGCCAGCAGCCAAGATCCGCGGCCCGGGCAGCCCCAGCATTTT.

This chain joins TRBV7-8 and TRBJ2-3; TRBD2 is a possible D gene (5 bases). The CDR3 length is 13 residues. V lost 8 bases to trimming and J lost 2 bases, with 11 bases between them. CDR1 is SGHVS, CDR2 FQNEAQ, per germline. The CDR3 bases are TGTGCCAGCGGGAGTAGGTTCACAGATACGCAGTATTTT. This sequence encodes CASGSRFTDTQYF.

The rearrangement links TRBV19 to TRBJ2-2; TRBD1 matches 10 bases. The CDR3 runs 16 residues. Trimming took 4 bases from V and 6 from J; bases not matched to a gene: 8. Germline lookup yields CDR1 LNHDA and CDR2 SQIVND (reference sequence). The CDR3 nucleotides are TGTGCCAGTAGTAGGCCCCCAGGACAGGGGGCCGGGGAGCTGTTTTTT. Translating it yields CASSRPPGQGAGELFF.

V and J are TRBV18 and TRBJ1-2; 7 bases are a match to TRBD1. This CDR3 spans 15 amino acids. Germline assignment: CDR1 KGHSH and CDR2 LQKENI. Losses at the gene ends were 6 bases for V and 1 base for J; bases not matched to a gene: 8. The CDR3 reads CASSRTGRNNYGYTF. The DNA for the CDR3 is TGTGCCAGCTCCCGGACAGGCAGAAATAACTATGGCTACACCTTC.

Remarks on this clone: This sample also contains other DNA sequences that code for the same CDR3. The chain couples TRBV9 to TRBJ1-2; perhaps TRBD1 as D (6 bases). V lost 1 base, J lost 4 bases, and 17 bases lay in between. The CDR3 extends over 16 amino acids. Germline V lookup: CDR1 SGDLS, CDR2 YYNGEE. The CDR3 loop is CASSVWSGQFSYGYTF. CDR3 in DNA: TGTGCCAGCAGCGTATGGTCAGGACAGTTCTCCTATGGCTACACCTTC.

The gene calls are TRBV5-4 and TRBJ1-1, with D perhaps TRBD1 (5 bases). Deletions cut 4 bases from V and 1 base from J, with 11 bases between. This CDR3 is 14 amino acids long. Germline CDR1 SGHNT, CDR2 YYREEE (reference sequence). The CDR3: CASSPGLPNTEAFF. The DNA of the CDR3 is TGTGCCAGCAGCCCGGGACTCCCGAACACTGAAGCTTTCTTT.

V usage is TRBV27 and J usage is TRBJ1-2, with 9 bases lining up with TRBD1. The CDR3 is 16 residues long. The trim removed 3 bases at V and 2 bases at J, leaving 7 bases unmatched. The germline V gene encodes CDR1 MNHEY and CDR2 SMNVEV (reference sequence). The CDR3 loop reads CASSFYRDRENYGYTF. CDR3 coding DNA: TGTGCCAGCAGTTTTTACCGGGACAGGGAAAACTATGGCTACACCTTC.

The chain couples TRBV28 to TRBJ2-1, with 8 bases lining up with TRBD1. The junction had 12 bases not matched to a gene; V was cut back by 5 bases and J by 6 bases. The germline V gene encodes CDR1 MDHEN and CDR2 SYDVKM. The CDR3 is made up of 16 amino acids. The CDR3 here is CASSTWTGRIGNEQFF. As DNA, the CDR3 is TGTGCCAGCAGTACCTGGACAGGGCGGATAGGCAATGAGCAGTTCTTC.

The rearrangement joins TRBV27 to TRBJ1-6, with D possibly TRBD1 on 5 matching bases. The V gene lost 5 bases and the J gene lost 3 bases, with 17 bases spanning the gap. CDR1 and CDR2 (germline): MNHEY, SMNVEV (reference sequence). CDR3 length equals 17 residues. CDR3 amino acids: CASSLGQGFYYNSPLHF. In DNA form, the CDR3 reads TGTGCCAGCAGTCTAGGCCAGGGATTCTACTATAATTCACCCCTCCACTTT.

The chain carries TRBV10-2 and TRBJ1-6; D gene ambiguous. V lost 10 bases and J 0 bases, leaving 10 bases between the germline ends. The germline CDR1 and CDR2 sequences are WSHSY and SAAADI. The CDR3 runs to 14 residues. CDR3 DNA: TGCGCCACAACCTCGAGCTCCTATAATTCACCCCTCCACTTT. It yields the protein CATTSSSYNSPLHF.

This sequence joins TRBV2 and TRBJ2-3; TRBD2 might be the D (6 bases). The CDR3 consists of 14 residues. Germline assignment: CDR1 SNHLY and CDR2 FYNNEI. V was clipped by 6 bases and J by 4 bases, with 14 bases between them. CDR3 sequence (DNA): TGTGCCAGCAGGGGCCGACTAGTGGCAGATACGCAGTATTTT. It specifies CASRGRLVADTQYF.

The chain recombines TRBV6-1 with TRBJ2-7, with TRBD1 matching 7 bases. This CDR3 comprises 16 residues. Germline-derived CDR1 and CDR2 are MNHNS and SASEGT. The ends lost 4 bases at V and 6 bases at J; junction bases unmatched: 15. CDR3 amino acids: CASSVPPGQLRFEQYF. In DNA form, the CDR3 reads TGTGCCAGCAGTGTACCCCCGGGACAGCTCCGTTTCGAGCAGTACTTC.

In nucleotides, the CDR3 is TGTGCCACCCGAGGGGCTAGCGGGGTGGATACGCAGTATTTT. Translation: CATRGASGVDTQYF. J is TRBJ2-3 and V is TRBV15, with TRBD2 matching 9 bases. Germline CDR1 and CDR2: LNHNV and YYDKDF (reference sequence). Unmatched junction bases numbered 9, after V lost 8 bases and J lost 6 bases. The CDR3 runs 14 residues.

The V call is TRBV6-5, the J call TRBJ1-1; D gene uncertain. Germline CDR1 is MNHEY and CDR2 is SVGAGI. The CDR3 covers 14 residues. V dropped 0 bases and J dropped 11 bases, with 16 bases sitting between them. CDR3 protein: CASSYSSLRVGAFF. The DNA of the CDR3 is TGTGCCAGCAGTTACTCGTCTTTGCGGGTAGGGGCTTTCTTT.

CDR3 sequence reads: CASSFGVARSSTDTQYF. The DNA of the CDR3 is TGCGCCAGCAGCTTCGGAGTAGCGCGATCTAGCACAGATACGCAGTATTTT. The rearrangement joins TRBV5-1 to TRBJ2-3, with D possibly being TRBD2 (5 bases). Trimming removed 2 bases from V and 0 bases from J, with 16 bases in between. The CDR3 spans 17 residues. CDR1 SGHRS and CDR2 YFSETQ come from the germline V gene.

J is TRBJ2-7 and V is TRBV7-7, with 13 positions matching TRBD2. The V gene end was trimmed by 5 bases and the J gene end by 4 bases; junction bases not matched to a gene: 5. CDR1 is SSHAT, CDR2 FNYEAQ, per germline (reference sequence). The CDR3 is made up of 15 amino acids. The chain's CDR3 is CASSAGTSGEYEQYF. The CDR3 DNA reads TGTGCCAGCAGCGCTGGGACTAGCGGGGAGTACGAGCAGTACTTC.

The chain couples TRBV28 to TRBJ1-1; a possible D gene is TRBD1 (5 bases). The V end was cut by 6 bases, the J end by 4 bases, with 12 bases between. The CDR3 loop spans 13 amino acids. Germline loops: CDR1 MDHEN, CDR2 SYDVKM. The CDR3 nucleotides are TGTGCCAGCAGAGGCGGGGGGAGCACTGAAGCTTTCTTT. The encoded protein is CASRGGGSTEAFF.

V is TRBV5-5 and J is TRBJ1-2, with D perhaps matching TRBD1 (5 bases). The CDR3 has 14 amino acids. CDR1 and CDR2 (germline): SGHKS, YYEKEE (reference sequence). Trimming took off 4 bases at V and 5 bases at J, with 15 bases between the two ends. Here the CDR3 DNA reads TGTGCCAGCAGCCTCAGACAGTCAGCTTATGGCTACACCTTC. Amino acids: CASSLRQSAYGYTF.

The chain uses TRBV7-2 and TRBJ1-1, with TRBD1 matching over 8 bases. The CDR3 extends over 15 amino acids. Per the germline V gene, CDR1 is SGHTA and CDR2 is FQGNSA. J was trimmed by 3 bases and V by 1 base; bases with no gene match: 4. The DNA of the CDR3 is TGTGCCAGCAGCTTAGATCAGGGGGCGTACACTGAAGCTTTCTTT. Translation gives CASSLDQGAYTEAFF.

V is TRBV18 and J is TRBJ2-5; 7 nucleotides line up with TRBD1. CDR1 and CDR2 from the germline V gene are KGHSH and LQKENI. The CDR3 sequence is 16 residues long. V was pared by 8 bases and J by 3 bases, with 15 bases of the junction left unmatched. The CDR3 sequence is CASTTEDRTYEETQYF. CDR3 DNA sequence: TGTGCCAGCACAACCGAGGACAGGACGTACGAAGAGACCCAGTACTTC.

The rearrangement joins TRBV25-1 to TRBJ1-1; 7 nucleotides agree with TRBD1. CDR3 length equals 14 residues. The V gene's germline CDR1 is MGHDK and CDR2 SYGVNS. The V segment lost 4 bases and the J segment 0 bases; nucleotides outside the gene matches: 2. Written as DNA, the CDR3 is TGTGCCAGCAGTGCGGACAGGTTGAACACTGAAGCTTTCTTT. Translation: CASSADRLNTEAFF.